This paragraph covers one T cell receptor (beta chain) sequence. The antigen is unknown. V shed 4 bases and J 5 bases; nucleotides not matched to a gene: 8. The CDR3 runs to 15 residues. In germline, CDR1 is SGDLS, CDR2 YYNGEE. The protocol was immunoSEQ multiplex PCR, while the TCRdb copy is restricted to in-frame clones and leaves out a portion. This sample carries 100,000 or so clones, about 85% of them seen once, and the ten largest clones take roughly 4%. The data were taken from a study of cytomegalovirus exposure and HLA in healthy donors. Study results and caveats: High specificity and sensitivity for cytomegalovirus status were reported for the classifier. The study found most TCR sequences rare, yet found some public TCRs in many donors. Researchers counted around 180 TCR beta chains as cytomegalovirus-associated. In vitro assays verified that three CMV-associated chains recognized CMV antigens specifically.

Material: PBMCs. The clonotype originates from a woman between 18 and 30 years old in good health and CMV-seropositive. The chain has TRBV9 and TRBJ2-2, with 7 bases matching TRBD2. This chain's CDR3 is CASSPLGGRTGELFF. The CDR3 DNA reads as TGTGCCAGCAGCCCCCTGGGGGGGAGGACCGGGGAGCTGTTTTTT.